This T cell receptor beta chain is drawn from a study of blood T cell repertoires in COVID-19. Trimming took off 6 bases at V and 1 base at J, with 13 bases between the two ends. The CDR3 is made up of 14 amino acids. In germline, CDR1 is SGHDT, CDR2 YYEEEE. Here immunoSEQ multiplex PCR was the method, and the copy in TCRdb shows in-frame clones only, minus some. The sample has over 100,000 clones, 70% to 85% seen once; the top ten hold 4% to 5%. Input material: peripheral blood. The clonotype comes from a woman aged 70-85 years with acute or convalescent COVID-19. The chain links TRBV5-6 to TRBJ1-2; no firm D call. CDR3 bases: TGTGCCAGCACACCATATCGGGTTAACTATGGCTACACCTTC. This sequence encodes CASTPYRVNYGYTF.